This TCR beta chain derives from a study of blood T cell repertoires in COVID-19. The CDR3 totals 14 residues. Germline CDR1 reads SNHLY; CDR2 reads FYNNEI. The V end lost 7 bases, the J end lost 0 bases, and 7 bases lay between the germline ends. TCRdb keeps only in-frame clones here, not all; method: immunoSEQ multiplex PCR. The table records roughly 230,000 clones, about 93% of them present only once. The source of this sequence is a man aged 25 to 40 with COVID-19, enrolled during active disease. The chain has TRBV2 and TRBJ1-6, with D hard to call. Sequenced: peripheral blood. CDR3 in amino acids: CASMGSSYNSPLHF. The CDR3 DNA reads TGTGCCAGCATGGGGAGCTCCTATAATTCACCCCTCCACTTT.